The 21 T cell receptor beta chains below come from one sample, sequenced in a study of T cell responses to AZD1222 COVID-19 vaccine. Data came from immunoSEQ multiplex PCR; TCRdb stores just in-frame clones and leaves some out. The sample gives 150,000 to 200,000 clones, approximately 93% of which show up once; approximately 3.9% is in the top ten. The sequences come from peripheral blood, collected on day 0 of AZD1222 vaccination. The receptors shown here come from an adult in good health.

The chain combines TRBV3-1 (or the pseudogene TRBV3-2) with TRBJ2-1; TRBD2 agrees at 9 bases. The CDR3 is made up of 16 amino acids. Looked up from germline, CDR1 is LGHDT and CDR2 is YNNKEL (reference sequence). V shed 4 bases and J 6 bases; nucleotides not matched to a gene: 10. CDR3 nucleotides: TGTGCCAGCAGCCCCTTCGCTAGCGGGATTCCCAATGAGCAGTTCTTC. This translates into CASSPFASGIPNEQFF.

This chain uses TRBV6-7 with TRBJ1-4; the D is unclear. TRBV6-7 is an open reading frame whose function is uncertain. This CDR3 is built from 12 residues. V gave up 0 bases and J gave up 10 bases, with 6 bases separating them. CDR3 sequence (DNA): TGTGCCAGCAGTTACTCGGAGTTAAAACTGTTTTTT. This codes for CASSYSELKLFF.

V and J are TRBV2 and TRBJ1-2; D unresolved. Per germline, CDR1 SNHLY and CDR2 FYNNEI. The CDR3 runs to 15 residues. V lost 8 bases to trimming and J lost 6 bases, with 22 bases between them. The CDR3 DNA follows: TGTGCCAGCGAGTTTGGTCTACCCGGACCCAATGGCTACACCTTC. It translates to CASEFGLPGPNGYTF.

The chain recombines TRBV5-1 with TRBJ2-4, with D possibly matching TRBD1 (5 bases). The CDR3 contains 14 residues. Germline V gives CDR1 SGHRS, CDR2 YFSETQ. Between the trimmed V and J ends, which lost 8 bases and 3 bases, there was a span of 15 bases. CDR3 DNA sequence: TGCGCCAGTGACCCGACAGAACTCAAAAACATTCAGTACTTC. Translated: CASDPTELKNIQYF.

This clone appeared once. The V gene is TRBV30, the J gene TRBJ1-1; D is ambiguous. CDR1 GTSNPN and CDR2 SVGIG come from the germline V gene (reference sequence). This CDR3 is built from 14 residues. Between the trimmed V and J ends, which lost 3 bases and 8 bases, there was a span of 19 bases. CDR3: CAWRGWGRQEEAFF. The DNA of the CDR3 is TGTGCCTGGAGGGGTTGGGGTCGTCAGGAGGAAGCTTTCTTT.

The chain joins TRBV6-5 to TRBJ2-7; TRBD1 agrees at 11 bases. Germline loops: CDR1 MNHEY, CDR2 SVGAGI. The length of the CDR3 is 12 residues. With 10 bases clipped from V and 5 bases from J, the junction kept 4 bases outside the gene matches. CDR3 sequence reads: CATGQGADEQYF. Here the CDR3 DNA reads TGTGCCACTGGACAGGGGGCCGACGAGCAGTACTTC.

This chain joins TRBV4-2 and TRBJ2-3; D is possibly TRBD2 (6 bases). CDR1 and CDR2 (germline): LGHNA, YNFKEQ. The CDR3 sequence is 17 residues long. Trimming removed 1 base from V and 0 bases from J, with 14 bases in between. CDR3 sequence reads: CASSQVFRGASTDTQYF. The CDR3 nucleotides read TGTGCCAGCAGCCAAGTTTTCCGCGGGGCTAGCACAGATACGCAGTATTTT.

The chain uses TRBV3-1 (or the pseudogene TRBV3-2) and TRBJ1-5; D is unresolved. The CDR3 is made up of 14 amino acids. Germline V gives CDR1 LGHDT, CDR2 YNNKEL (reference sequence). Trimming stripped 1 base from V and 2 bases from J, with 6 bases between. The CDR3: CASSQGGGNQPQHF. The CDR3 DNA follows: TGTGCCAGCAGCCAAGGAGGAGGCAATCAGCCCCAGCATTTT.

The chain employs TRBV18 and TRBJ2-1, with unresolved D. The CDR3 has 14 amino acids. Trimming took off 3 bases at V and 4 bases at J, with 10 bases between the two ends. CDR1 and CDR2 (germline): KGHSH, LQKENI. The CDR3 coding sequence is TGTGCCAGCTCACCTTCCAGGCCTTACAATGAGCAGTTCTTC. This encodes CASSPSRPYNEQFF.

V gene TRBV5-5 combines with J gene TRBJ2-1; TRBD1 matches 9 bases. This CDR3 is 15 amino acids long. Per germline, CDR1 SGHKS and CDR2 YYEKEE (reference sequence). The V gene end was trimmed by 4 bases and the J gene end by 1 base; junction bases not matched to a gene: 3. The CDR3 coding sequence is TGTGCCAGCAGCCGGACAGGGGAATCCTACAATGAGCAGTTCTTC. It translates to CASSRTGESYNEQFF.

The CDR3 DNA is TGTGCCAGCAGTTACTCGATAAGAGACGCCTATGGCTACACCTTC. Translated: CASSYSIRDAYGYTF. The chain combines TRBV6-5 with TRBJ1-2; D call uncertain. The germline V gene has CDR1 MNHEY and CDR2 SVGAGI. This CDR3 has 15 residues. Trimming cost V 0 bases and J 4 bases, with 12 bases left between them.

This chain connects TRBV30 to TRBJ2-1; D is tentatively TRBD1 or TRBD2 (6 bases each). The CDR3 runs to 14 residues. Between the trimmed V and J ends, which lost 4 bases and 8 bases, there was a span of 18 bases. Germline V CDR1 and CDR2: GTSNPN, SVGIG (reference sequence). The CDR3 is CAWTQRGRGDEQFF. The DNA for the CDR3 is TGTGCCTGGACCCAACGGGGGCGCGGCGATGAGCAGTTCTTC. The variable domain in full, with the rest retrieved from reference TRBV30 and TRBJ2-1, is SQTIHQWPATLVQPVGSPLSLECTVEGTSNPNLYWYRQAAGRGLQLLFYSVGIGQISSEVPQNLSASRPQDRQFILSSKKLLLSDSGFYLCAWTQRGRGDEQFFGPGTRLTVL.

The chain has TRBV6-6 and TRBJ2-5, with 11 bases matching TRBD2. CDR1 MNHNY and CDR2 SVGAGI come from the germline V gene (reference sequence). This CDR3 is 18 amino acids long. J gave up 2 bases and V 5 bases, and 13 bases lay outside the gene matches. The CDR3 loop is CASSRWGRGLAGQETQYF. The CDR3 DNA sequence: TGTGCCAGCAGTCGATGGGGCCGTGGACTAGCGGGTCAAGAGACCCAGTACTTC.

The chain joins TRBV19 to TRBJ1-5, with D possibly matching TRBD1 (6 bases). Deletions cut 7 bases from V and 6 bases from J, with 19 bases between. The CDR3 has 15 amino acids. Germline-derived CDR1 and CDR2 are LNHDA and SQIVND (reference sequence). Here the CDR3 reads CASNFYSGAVQPQHF. In DNA form, the CDR3 reads TGTGCCAGTAACTTTTATTCGGGGGCTGTTCAGCCCCAGCATTTT.

This clone came up once. This chain links TRBV4-1 with TRBJ2-7, with D perhaps TRBD2 (5 bases). CDR3 length: 15 amino acids. Germline V gene sequence: CDR1 MGHRA, CDR2 YSYEKL. Trimming stripped 2 bases from V and 3 bases from J, with 14 bases between. CDR3 region: CASSQPTSSSYEQYF. In DNA form, the CDR3 reads TGCGCCAGCAGCCAACCTACTAGTTCGAGCTACGAGCAGTACTTC.

This sequence joins TRBV5-4 and TRBJ2-7, with TRBD2 identical over 9 bases. CDR3 size: 15 residues. The V gene end was trimmed by 4 bases and the J gene end by 0 bases; junction bases not matched to a gene: 5. Germline lookup yields CDR1 SGHNT and CDR2 YYREEE (reference sequence). In nucleotides, the CDR3 is TGTGCCAGCAGCCCTAGCGGGACCAACTCCTACGAGCAGTACTTC. It is translated as CASSPSGTNSYEQYF.

The chain carries TRBV5-1 and TRBJ1-1, with TRBD1 as a possible D gene (6 bases). The CDR3 consists of 14 residues. V lost 4 bases and J 3 bases, leaving 13 bases between the germline ends. Germline V gene data show CDR1 as SGHRS and CDR2 as YFSETQ. Here the CDR3 reads CASSPRTVDTEAFF. CDR3 in DNA: TGCGCCAGCAGCCCAAGGACAGTGGACACTGAAGCTTTCTTT.

V is TRBV4-1 and J is TRBJ2-1; no definite D call. This CDR3 has 18 residues. The germline V and J ends were trimmed by 2 bases and 7 bases, with 24 bases remaining between them. Germline V lookup: CDR1 MGHRA, CDR2 YSYEKL. CDR3 coding DNA: TGCGCCAGCAGCCAAAAGTCTCCGGCGCTACAACGCCAAAATGAGCAGTTCTTC. Residues: CASSQKSPALQRQNEQFF.

The chain carries TRBV7-8 and TRBJ2-6, with D uncertain. The CDR3 spans 19 residues. The V and J ends lost 4 bases and 0 bases respectively, with 19 bases between them. Germline assignment: CDR1 SGHVS and CDR2 FQNEAQ. CDR3 coding DNA: TGTGCCAGCAGCTCCGACCTTTTTATTTTCGGCTCTGGGGCCAACGTCCTGACTTTC. Encoded protein: CASSSDLFIFGSGANVLTF.

The chain links TRBV28 to TRBJ2-3; D gene ambiguous. The V gene's germline CDR1 is MDHEN and CDR2 SYDVKM. The CDR3 spans 13 residues. The V end was cut by 5 bases, the J end by 2 bases, with 8 bases between. The CDR3 protein is CASSGDITDTQYF. CDR3 coding DNA: TGTGCCAGCAGTGGTGACATCACAGATACGCAGTATTTT. Full variable domain (remainder filled in from reference TRBV28 and TRBJ2-3): DVKVTQSSRYLVKRTGEKVFLECVQDMDHENMFWYRQDPGLGLRLIYFSYDVKMKEKGDIPEGYSVSREKKERFSLILESASTNQTSMYLCASSGDITDTQYFGPGTRLTVL.

The J gene is TRBJ1-3, the V gene TRBV7-9; D unclear. The CDR3 totals 16 residues. Germline CDR1 reads SEHNR; CDR2 reads FQNEAQ (reference sequence). Trimming removed 1 base from V and 4 bases from J, with 14 bases in between. The CDR3 loop is CASSLDPQIVGNTIYF. In DNA, the CDR3 is TGTGCCAGCAGCTTAGACCCCCAGATTGTCGGAAACACCATATATTTT. Using reference TRBV7-9 and TRBJ1-3 for the parts outside the CDR3, the full variable domain is DTGVSQNPRHKITKRGQNVTFRCDPISEHNRLYWYRQTLGQGPEFLTYFQNEAQLEKSRLLSDRFSAERPKGSFSTLEIQRTEQGDSAMYLCASSLDPQIVGNTIYFGEGSWLTVV.